Below are 29 T cell receptor beta chains sequenced from a single sample in a study of beta chain features in type 1 diabetes. Sequenced material consisted of expressed TCRB transcripts (all of the isolated RNA was reverse transcribed). This table comes from immunoSEQ multiplex PCR, and its TCRdb copy is limited to in-frame clones, with some not included. The top ten hold over 2% of the sample, which has 150,000 to 200,000 clones, roughly 9.1% seen once. Specimen: central memory CD4+ T cells from blood. Every receptor here comes from a woman between 18 and 30 years old in good health.

This clone was seen only a few times. The chain joins TRBV30 to TRBJ1-6; D is unresolved. Trimming removed 3 bases from V and 10 bases from J, with 10 bases in between. Germline-derived CDR1 and CDR2 are GTSNPN and SVGIG (reference sequence). The CDR3 runs to 12 residues. CDR3 bases: TGTGCCTGGAGCCCCTCGGGGTCACCCCTCCACTTT. Its translation: CAWSPSGSPLHF.

This rearrangement joins TRBV2 to TRBJ1-6, with D uncertain. Trimming removed 1 base from V and 7 bases from J, with 11 bases in between. The CDR3 is 15 residues long. In germline, CDR1 is SNHLY, CDR2 FYNNEI. CDR3 in amino acids: CASSEGSFGNSPLHF. The CDR3 DNA sequence: TGTGCCAGCAGTGAAGGCAGCTTCGGGAATTCACCCCTCCACTTT.

The V and J genes are TRBV28 and TRBJ1-5; the match to TRBD1 covers 10 bases. Germline V gene lookup returns CDR1 MDHEN and CDR2 SYDVKM. Trimming cost V 3 bases and J 6 bases; bases outside gene matches: 8. CDR3 length: 16 residues. CDR3 residues: CASSFTGQGNSQPQHF. CDR3 in DNA: TGTGCCAGCAGTTTTACGGGACAGGGGAATTCTCAGCCCCAGCATTTT.

In its sample, this clone was seen many times. The V and J genes are TRBV4-1 and TRBJ2-7, with D possibly matching TRBD1 (5 bases). This CDR3 has 14 residues. Trimming removed 0 bases from V and 1 base from J, with 7 bases in between. Germline values: CDR1 MGHRA, CDR2 YSYEKL. The CDR3 sequence is CASSQESGSYEQYF. In DNA form, the CDR3 reads TGCGCCAGCAGCCAAGAGTCAGGGTCCTACGAGCAGTACTTC.

This clone was seen only a few times. The chain uses TRBV5-1 and TRBJ2-1; 12 nucleotides agree with TRBD2. Germline V gene lookup returns CDR1 SGHRS and CDR2 YFSETQ. The CDR3 sequence is 14 residues long. V shed 7 bases, J shed 10 bases, and the junction held 9 bases outside the gene matches. The CDR3 protein is CASGTSGGSREQFF. The CDR3 coding sequence is TGCGCCAGCGGCACTAGCGGGGGGTCTCGGGAGCAGTTCTTC.

The rearrangement links TRBV2 to TRBJ1-4; D unclear. Germline V gives CDR1 SNHLY, CDR2 FYNNEI. Trimming left V 7 bases short and J 8 bases short, with 20 bases between. The CDR3 covers 15 residues. CDR3 residues: CASTLNWRSGEKLFF. The CDR3 coding sequence is TGTGCCAGCACCCTGAATTGGCGGAGCGGAGAAAAACTGTTTTTT.

This clone was seen only a few times. The rearrangement uses TRBV5-1 and TRBJ1-2; possibly TRBD1 for D (5 bases). The V gene's germline CDR1 is SGHRS and CDR2 YFSETQ. V lost 0 bases and J 4 bases, leaving 13 bases between the germline ends. CDR3 length: 15 residues. The CDR3 coding sequence is TGCGCCAGCAGCTTGGACCCAGGGTCCCCCTATGGCTACACCTTC. Residues: CASSLDPGSPYGYTF.

This clone was seen a handful of times. The genes are TRBV9 and TRBJ2-1, with a weak D call TRBD2 (6 bases). This CDR3 comprises 14 residues. Germline V gene lookup returns CDR1 SGDLS and CDR2 YYNGEE. V was cut by 0 bases and J by 9 bases, with 13 bases left in between. Here the CDR3 DNA reads TGTGCCAGCAGCGTAGAGGTGGGAGGAGGTGAGCAGTTCTTC. This codes for CASSVEVGGGEQFF. Looking up the rest from reference TRBV9 and TRBJ2-1 gives the full variable domain: DSGVTQTPKHLITATGQRVTLRCSPRSGDLSVYWYQQSLDQGLQFLIQYYNGEERAKGNILERFSAQQFPDLHSELNLSSLELGDSALYFCASSVEVGGGEQFFGPGTRLTVL.

The J gene is TRBJ2-1, the V gene TRBV12-5; D is possibly TRBD1 (6 bases). The CDR3 has 12 residues. Per germline, CDR1 LGHNT and CDR2 FRNRAP. V lost 4 bases to trimming and J lost 9 bases, with 10 bases between them. CDR3 region: CASGSIGGEQFF. CDR3 in DNA: TGTGCTAGTGGTTCTATAGGGGGTGAGCAGTTCTTC.

In its sample, this clone was seen a few times. The J gene is TRBJ2-7, the V gene TRBV9; 7 bases map to TRBD1. V was pared by 3 bases and J by 4 bases, with 4 bases of the junction left unmatched. The CDR3 contains 13 residues. From germline, CDR1 is SGDLS and CDR2 YYNGEE. The CDR3 loop is CASSERQGYEQYF. CDR3 nucleotides: TGTGCCAGCAGCGAAAGACAGGGATACGAGCAGTACTTC.

The CDR3 here is CASRITGWKTNEKLFF. The CDR3 DNA sequence: TGTGCCAGCAGGATCACAGGGTGGAAAACTAATGAAAAACTGTTTTTT. V usage is TRBV27 and J usage is TRBJ1-4, with a possible D match to TRBD1 (6 bases). Germline CDR1 MNHEY, CDR2 SMNVEV (reference sequence). Trimming cost V 6 bases and J 1 base, with 15 bases left between them. This CDR3 has 16 residues.

This clone was recorded once. The J gene is TRBJ2-7, the V gene TRBV7-8; 8 bases agree with TRBD2. Germline CDR1 is SGHVS and CDR2 is FQNEAQ. The CDR3 runs to 14 residues. The V segment lost 2 bases and the J segment 0 bases; nucleotides outside the gene matches: 0. In DNA, the CDR3 is TGTGCCAGCAGCTTACTAGCGGGCTCCTACGAGCAGTACTTC. Translated, it gives CASSLLAGSYEQYF. Combining the CDR3 with reference TRBV7-8 and TRBJ2-7 gives the whole variable domain GAGVSQSPRYKVAKRGQDVALRCDPISGHVSLFWYQQALGQGPEFLTYFQNEAQLDKSGLPSDRFFAERPEGSVSTLKIQRTQQEDSAVYLCASSLLAGSYEQYFGPGTRLTVT.

The chain carries TRBV11-3 and TRBJ1-1; D gene uncertain. This CDR3 is 14 amino acids long. V dropped 4 bases and J dropped 1 base, with 10 bases sitting between them. Germline V CDR1 and CDR2: SGHNT, YENEEA. This CDR3 is CASSSGNRNTEAFF. The CDR3 region has the DNA TGTGCCAGCAGCTCCGGGAACAGGAACACTGAAGCTTTCTTT. Based on the CDR3 plus reference TRBV11-3 and TRBJ1-1, the full variable domain is EAGVVQSPRYKIIEKKQPVAFWCNPISGHNTLYWYLQNLGQGPELLIRYENEEAVDDSQLPKDRFSAERLKGVDSTLKIQPAELGDSAVYLCASSSGNRNTEAFFGQGTRLTVV.

The chain employs TRBV5-1 and TRBJ2-3; 11 bases are a match to TRBD1. The CDR3 length is 16 residues. Germline CDR1 SGHRS, CDR2 YFSETQ. V was pared by 4 bases and J by 4 bases, with 8 bases of the junction left unmatched. The chain's CDR3 is CASSDAGTGGPDTQYF. The CDR3 nucleotides read TGCGCCAGCAGCGACGCCGGGACAGGGGGGCCAGATACGCAGTATTTT.

The chain combines TRBV6-5 with TRBJ1-1; 7 positions agree with TRBD1. Germline loops: CDR1 MNHEY, CDR2 SVGAGI. The CDR3 consists of 14 residues. Losses at the gene ends were 5 bases for V and 1 base for J; bases not matched to a gene: 4. The DNA for the CDR3 is TGTGCCAGCAGTATAGGGGGCAAGAACACTGAAGCTTTCTTT. Amino acid sequence: CASSIGGKNTEAFF.

The CDR3 protein is CAWGGGTGVRETQYF. The CDR3, as DNA: TGTGCCTGGGGTGGCGGGACAGGGGTAAGGGAGACCCAGTACTTC. The chain uses TRBV30 and TRBJ2-5; TRBD1 matches at 10 bases. The CDR3 sequence is 15 residues long. In germline, CDR1 is GTSNPN, CDR2 SVGIG (reference sequence). V shed 5 bases and J 5 bases; nucleotides not matched to a gene: 11. Supplemented by reference TRBV30 and TRBJ2-5, the full variable domain reads SQTIHQWPATLVQPVGSPLSLECTVEGTSNPNLYWYRQAAGRGLQLLFYSVGIGQISSEVPQNLSASRPQDRQFILSSKKLLLSDSGFYLCAWGGGTGVRETQYFGPGTRLLVL.

The gene calls are TRBV21-1 and TRBJ1-1. TRBV21-1 represents a pseudogene. CDR3 length equals 15 residues. The CDR3: CASSKNGGLSTEAFF. In DNA form, the CDR3 reads TGTGCCAGCAGCAAAAATGGCGGGTTGAGCACTGAAGCTTTCTTT.

The chain employs TRBV7-8 and TRBJ2-1; D unresolved. The V gene's germline CDR1 is SGHVS and CDR2 FQNEAQ. This CDR3 region has 16 residues. Trimming pared 0 bases from V and 0 bases from J, leaving 9 bases between. The CDR3 is CASSLASSSSYNEQFF. For the CDR3, the DNA is TGTGCCAGCAGCTTAGCCAGCTCTAGCTCCTACAATGAGCAGTTCTTC.

CDR3 coding DNA: TGTGCCAGCAGCTTAGAGCGAAGAGAGACCCAGTACTTC. It encodes CASSLERRETQYF. The J gene is TRBJ2-5, the V gene TRBV7-2, with unresolved D. The length of the CDR3 is 13 residues. The V gene's germline CDR1 is SGHTA and CDR2 FQGNSA. The ends were cut back, 1 base at V and 4 bases at J, with 7 bases in the middle.

J is TRBJ1-2 and V is TRBV19, with 7 bases fitting TRBD1. This CDR3 spans 14 amino acids. V was pared by 4 bases and J by 3 bases, with 5 bases of the junction left unmatched. Looked up from germline, CDR1 is LNHDA and CDR2 is SQIVND (reference sequence). CDR3 protein: CASSSSGTDYGYTF. The CDR3 DNA sequence: TGTGCCAGTAGTAGCTCTGGGACAGACTATGGCTACACCTTC.

This clone was observed a few times. The chain links TRBV15 to TRBJ1-1, with TRBD1 as a possible D gene (6 bases). Trimming took off 1 base at V and 7 bases at J, with 13 bases between the two ends. This CDR3 has 14 residues. Germline V CDR1 and CDR2: LNHNV, YYDKDF (reference sequence). The CDR3 spells CATSRAQGLGEAFF. CDR3 nucleotides: TGTGCCACCAGCAGAGCACAGGGTCTCGGTGAAGCTTTCTTT.

This sequence joins TRBV7-9 and TRBJ1-1; D gene ambiguous. The CDR3 extends over 14 amino acids. V lost 1 base and J 3 bases, leaving 9 bases between the germline ends. The germline V gene has CDR1 SEHNR and CDR2 FQNEAQ (reference sequence). The CDR3: CASSLVEGDTEAFF. CDR3 sequence (DNA): TGTGCCAGCAGCTTAGTGGAGGGCGACACTGAAGCTTTCTTT.

This chain links TRBV6-6 with TRBJ2-5, with 7 bases lining up with TRBD2. This CDR3 has 15 residues. From germline, CDR1 is MNHNY and CDR2 SVGAGI (reference sequence). Unmatched junction bases numbered 12, after V lost 8 bases and J lost 3 bases. CDR3 bases: TGTGCCAGCTACACTACGGGAGGCGGAAAAGAGACCCAGTACTTC. This translates into CASYTTGGGKETQYF.

This clone was detected only a few times. The J gene is TRBJ1-2, the V gene TRBV29-1; no definite D call. The CDR3 covers 13 residues. Trimming pared 1 base from V and 4 bases from J, leaving 10 bases between. Germline V gene lookup returns CDR1 SQVTM and CDR2 ANQGSEA. CDR3 sequence: CSVEGNIGYGYTF. DNA of the CDR3: TGCAGCGTTGAAGGCAATATCGGCTATGGCTACACCTTC.

This chain connects TRBV5-1 to TRBJ2-1; D unresolved. The V end lost 4 bases, the J end lost 8 bases, and 10 bases lay between the germline ends. This CDR3 has 12 residues. Germline V gene sequence: CDR1 SGHRS, CDR2 YFSETQ. CDR3 loop: CASSISTYEQFF. The CDR3 DNA reads TGCGCCAGCAGCATCAGTACCTATGAGCAGTTCTTC.

This clone appeared a few times. A clone one base away is much larger, so this may be a read error. Other DNA sequences in this specimen translate into the identical CDR3. The V and J genes are TRBV4-3 and TRBJ2-2, with TRBD2 matching 13 bases. V gave up 3 bases and J gave up 5 bases; unmatched junction bases: 3. Germline V CDR1 and CDR2: LGHNA, YSLEER. CDR3 size: 16 residues. CDR3 in DNA: TGCGCCAGCAGCCAGACTAGCGGGAGGCGGACCGGGGAGCTGTTTTTT. Its translation: CASSQTSGRRTGELFF.

This clone was counted only a few times. Sequence at one end of the junction differs from germline and may be a read error. The chain carries TRBV4-2 and TRBJ1-1; weak D call: TRBD1 (5 bases). CDR1 and CDR2 (germline): LGHNA, YNFKEQ. The CDR3 sequence is 11 residues long. CDR3 sequence: CASSQDTEASF. The CDR3 DNA sequence: TGTGCCAGCAGCCAGGACACTGAAGCTTCCTTT.

This clone turned up a few times. The V call is TRBV13, the J call TRBJ2-5, with D unclear. CDR3 size: 11 residues. Germline V gene data show CDR1 as PRHDT and CDR2 as FYEKMQ (reference sequence). V was shortened by 6 bases and J by 5 bases, with 7 bases between the two germline ends. This CDR3 is CASSSTETQYF. CDR3 nucleotides: TGTGCCAGCAGTTCTACGGAGACCCAGTACTTC.

The rearrangement links TRBV18 to TRBJ1-1; a possible D gene is TRBD1 (5 bases). V was pared by 3 bases and J by 8 bases, with 13 bases between. CDR1 KGHSH and CDR2 LQKENI come from the germline V gene. CDR3 length: 13 residues. CDR3 protein: CASSPGGQSEAFF. For the CDR3, the DNA is TGTGCCAGCTCACCGGGAGGACAATCCGAAGCTTTCTTT. Variable domain in full (rest from reference TRBV18 and TRBJ1-1): NAGVMQNPRHLVRRRGQEARLRCSPMKGHSHVYWYRQLPEEGLKFMVYLQKENIIDESGMPKERFSAEFPKEGPSILRIQQVVRGDSAAYFCASSPGGQSEAFFGQGTRLTVV.